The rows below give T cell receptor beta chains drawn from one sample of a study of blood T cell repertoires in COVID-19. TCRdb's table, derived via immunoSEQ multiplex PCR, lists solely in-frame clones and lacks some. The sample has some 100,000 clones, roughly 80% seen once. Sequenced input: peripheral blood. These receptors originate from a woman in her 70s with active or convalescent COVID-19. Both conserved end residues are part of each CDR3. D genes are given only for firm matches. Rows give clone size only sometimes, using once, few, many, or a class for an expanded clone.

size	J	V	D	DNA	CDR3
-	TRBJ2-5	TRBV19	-	TGTGCCAGTAGTATGGGGAGTTCCCGGCGAGAGACCCAGTACTTC	CASSMGSSRRETQYF
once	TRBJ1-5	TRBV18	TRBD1	TGTGCCAGCTCGACAGGGAATTATCAGCCCCAGCATTTT	CASSTGNYQPQHF
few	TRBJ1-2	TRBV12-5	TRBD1	TGTGCTAGTGGCCGAGGATTGGACAGGATCTATGGCTACACCTTC	CASGRGLDRIYGYTF
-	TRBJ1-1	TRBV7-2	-	TGTGCCAGCGCGAAAAAGGGGATCCCTGAAGCTTTCTTT	CASAKKGIPEAFF
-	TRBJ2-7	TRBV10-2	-	TGCGCCAGCAGTGAGCCGTTGGACAGCTCCTACGAGCAGTACTTC	CASSEPLDSSYEQYF
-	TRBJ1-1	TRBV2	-	TGTGCCAGCAGTGTAAGGGCGGGAGCTTTCTTT	CASSVRAGAFF
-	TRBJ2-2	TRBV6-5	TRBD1	TGTGCCAGCAGTTACTCGACAGGGGGAACCGGGGAGCTGTTTTTT	CASSYSTGGTGELFF
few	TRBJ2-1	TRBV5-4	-	TGTGCCAGCAAGAGGGGGTCCAATGAGCAGTTCTTC	CASKRGSNEQFF
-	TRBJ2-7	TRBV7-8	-	TGTGCCAGCAGCTTATGGGGTCTGTCAGGGCCTTCCTACGAGCAGTACTTC	CASSLWGLSGPSYEQYF
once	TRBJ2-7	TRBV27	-	TGTGCCAGCAGTTCCTTATCGGACAGAAAATACGAGCAGTACTTC	CASSSLSDRKYEQYF
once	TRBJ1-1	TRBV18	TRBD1	TGTGCCAGCTCACCCGACAGGGGGACCACTGAAGCTTTCTTT	CASSPDRGTTEAFF
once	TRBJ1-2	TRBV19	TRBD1	TGTGCCAGTAGTCCCACGACAGGGAATGGCTACACCTTC	CASSPTTGNGYTF
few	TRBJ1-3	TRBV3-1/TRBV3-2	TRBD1	TGTGCCAGCAGCTTCAGGGGGGGAAACACCATATATTTT	CASSFRGGNTIYF
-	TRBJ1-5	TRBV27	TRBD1	TGTGCCAGCAGTGTTACCCCCAGGGACAGGGGGGGCAATCAGCCCCAGCATTTT	CASSVTPRDRGGNQPQHF
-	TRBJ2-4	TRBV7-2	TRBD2	TGTGCCAGCAGCCAGAGAGCCGGGACTAGCGGGGGGACCAAAAACATTCAGTACTTC	CASSQRAGTSGGTKNIQYF
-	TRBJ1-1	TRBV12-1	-	TGTGCCAGCAGCCCCCCTTTGGGGAGTGAAGCTTTCTTT	CASSPPLGSEAFF
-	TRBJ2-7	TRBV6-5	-	TGTGCCAGCAGTTACTCGACGAGGGTCGGGTACGAGCAGTACTTC	CASSYSTRVGYEQYF